The source of this T cell receptor beta chain is a study of Ad26.COV2.S vaccination and SARS-CoV-2 variants. Between the trimmed V and J ends, which lost 4 bases and 5 bases, there was a span of 15 bases. Germline V gene sequence: CDR1 SGHRS, CDR2 YFSETQ. This CDR3 contains 14 residues. As for treatment: roughly 18 received Ad26.COV2.S at low or high dose, single or two shots; five or six received placebo; per-sample allocation not given. It was on day 63 after the first vaccine or placebo injection that samples were taken. Clones were sequenced by immunoSEQ multiplex PCR, and TCRdb holds only the in-frame ones, with some missing. This table has hundreds of thousands of clones, about 93% appearing once.

This specimen was peripheral blood, taken in a trial of Ad26.COV2.S vaccine versus placebo. The rearrangement links TRBV5-1 to TRBJ1-2; D not resolved. This receptor was taken from a person between 18 and 65 years old who received the Ad26.COV2.S COVID-19 vaccine or a placebo. This CDR3 is CASSDTANAYGYTF. CDR3 in DNA: TGCGCCAGCAGCGATACAGCAAACGCATATGGCTACACCTTC. The full variable domain, its missing parts supplied by reference TRBV5-1 and TRBJ1-2, is KAGVTQTPRYLIKTRGQQVTLSCSPISGHRSVSWYQQTPGQGLQFLFEYFSETQRNKGNFPGRFSGRQFSNSRSEMNVSTLELGDSALYLCASSDTANAYGYTFGSGTRLTVV.